The entry that follows covers one T cell receptor beta chain sequence. This table comes from immunoSEQ multiplex PCR, and its TCRdb copy is limited to in-frame clones, with some not included. Altogether about 97,000 clones are present, 90% being singletons, with the ten largest covering approximately 0.76%. The sample comes from a study of T cell changes during pregnancy in multiple sclerosis. Germline assignment: CDR1 LNHDA and CDR2 SQIVND (reference sequence). J lost 2 bases, V lost 4 bases, and 5 bases had no gene match. The CDR3 loop spans 15 amino acids. This specimen was peripheral blood, taken in the second trimester of pregnancy. The V and J genes are TRBV19 and TRBJ2-3; TRBD1 matches 8 bases. This receptor was obtained from a female donor in good health, enrolled as a control in a pregnancy study. Written as DNA, the CDR3 is TGTGCCAGTAGTACGTCAGGGGGCATCACAGATACGCAGTATTTT. This sequence encodes CASSTSGGITDTQYF.